The 29 T cell receptor beta chains presented below share a single source sample, sequenced in a study of blood T cells in healthy people across ages. The use of a sample-barcoded 5' primer and a J-beta primer mix characterized a second PCR of roughly 7 to 12 cycles. MiXCR, applied by TCRdb to the 5' RACE reads, yields one record per CDR3 protein. The table includes roughly 900,000 distinct CDR3 sequences, around 48% detected once. Sequencing input: blood. All receptors come from a man younger than 40 in good health.

This clonotype was seen a handful of times. The V gene is TRBV10-3, the J gene TRBJ2-7; 13 nucleotides line up with TRBD2. The trim removed 8 bases at V and 2 bases at J, leaving 21 bases unmatched. This CDR3 region has 20 residues. Germline values: CDR1 ENHRY, CDR2 SYGVKD. This chain's CDR3 is CAIGLDRIAGTSGDPYEQYF. The DNA of the CDR3 is TGTGCCATCGGATTGGACCGAATCGCCGGGACTAGCGGGGATCCCTACGAGCAGTACTTC.

This clonotype was seen at least ten times. The V and J genes are TRBV28 and TRBJ2-3; D possibly uses TRBD1 or TRBD2 (6 bases each). Germline lookup yields CDR1 MDHEN and CDR2 SYDVKM. The CDR3 is made up of 17 amino acids. Trimming cost V 5 bases and J 4 bases, with 22 bases left between them. CDR3: CASSPMRGSLASDTQYF. The DNA for the CDR3 is TGTGCCAGCAGTCCCATGAGGGGGAGTCTAGCGTCAGATACGCAGTATTTT.

V gene TRBV6-2 or TRBV6-3 combines with J gene TRBJ2-5; TRBD2 matches at 12 bases. CDR1 is MNHEY, CDR2 SVGEGT, per germline. V gave up 7 bases and J gave up 3 bases; unmatched junction bases: 12. This CDR3 is 17 amino acids long. The CDR3 sequence is CASTGGKTSGSKETQYF. DNA for the CDR3: TGTGCCAGCACTGGCGGAAAGACTAGCGGGAGTAAAGAGACCCAGTACTTC.

This clonotype was observed many times. V and J are TRBV2 and TRBJ1-4; TRBD1 agrees at 8 bases. Germline lookup yields CDR1 SNHLY and CDR2 FYNNEI. The CDR3 has 15 amino acids. V lost 4 bases and J lost 7; bases outside the gene matches: 8. CDR3 DNA sequence: TGTGCCAGCAGTGCTAGGACAGGGAGAACTGAAAAACTGTTTTTT. Translating it yields CASSARTGRTEKLFF.

This clonotype was seen a few times. This CDR3 reads CASRPRQGTYNSPLHF. CDR3 nucleotide sequence: TGTGCCAGCAGACCTAGACAGGGGACGTATAATTCACCCCTCCACTTT. The rearrangement uses TRBV2 and TRBJ1-6; 8 positions agree with TRBD1. V was clipped by 6 bases and J by 4 bases; unmatched bases: 8. CDR3 size: 16 residues. From germline, CDR1 is SNHLY and CDR2 FYNNEI.

This clonotype was seen once. The chain couples TRBV20-1 to TRBJ1-6, with 8 positions matching TRBD1. Per the germline V gene, CDR1 is DFQATT and CDR2 is SNEGSKA (reference sequence). J gave up 6 bases and V 3 bases, and 7 bases lay outside the gene matches. CDR3 length: 15 amino acids. In DNA form, the CDR3 reads TGCAGTGCTAGTATCCTGGGACAGGCTAATTCACCCCTCCACTTT. This encodes CSASILGQANSPLHF.

The V gene is TRBV28, the J gene TRBJ2-7; D assignment may be TRBD1 or TRBD2 (7 bases each). The length of the CDR3 is 14 residues. Trimming pared 6 bases from V and 8 bases from J, leaving 20 bases between. CDR1 and CDR2 (germline): MDHEN, SYDVKM. The CDR3 loop is CASSWEGAARQQYF. The CDR3 region has the DNA TGTGCCAGCAGCTGGGAGGGGGCCGCTAGGCAGCAGTACTTC. The whole variable domain, remainder taken from reference TRBV28 and TRBJ2-7, is DVKVTQSSRYLVKRTGEKVFLECVQDMDHENMFWYRQDPGLGLRLIYFSYDVKMKEKGDIPEGYSVSREKKERFSLILESASTNQTSMYLCASSWEGAARQQYFGPGTRLTVT.

This clonotype was picked up many times. The V gene is TRBV27, the J gene TRBJ1-4; 7 nucleotides match TRBD1. The CDR3 consists of 15 residues. In germline, CDR1 is MNHEY, CDR2 SMNVEV (reference sequence). With V trimmed by 5 bases and J by 3 bases, 6 bases remained unmatched. Here the CDR3 reads CASSRRQGPNEKLFF. The CDR3 region has the DNA TGTGCCAGCAGTCGTCGACAGGGTCCTAATGAAAAACTGTTTTTT.

As for this clonotype: A much larger clone sits a single nucleotide away, making a read error possible. V and J are TRBV4-3 and TRBJ1-2, with 9 positions matching TRBD1. Germline CDR1 and CDR2: LGHNA and YSLEER. The CDR3 runs to 14 residues. The CDR3 spells CVSSQATQGAGYTF. Written as DNA, the CDR3 is TGCGTCAGCAGCCAAGCCACACAGGGGGCTGGCTACACCTTC.

This chain connects TRBV7-2 to TRBJ2-7; a weak D match, TRBD1 (6 bases). CDR1 and CDR2 (germline): SGHTA, FQGNSA. The ends were cut back, 5 bases at V and 3 bases at J, with 17 bases in the middle. The length of the CDR3 is 15 residues. The CDR3 protein is CASSRDRDNFYEQYF. DNA for the CDR3: TGTGCCAGCAGCCGAGACCGGGACAACTTCTACGAGCAGTACTTC. The full variable domain, in which reference TRBV7-2 and TRBJ2-7 provide the parts outside the CDR3, is GAGVSQSPSNKVTEKGKDVELRCDPISGHTALYWYRQSLGQGLEFLIYFQGNSAPDKSGLPSDRFSAERTGGSVSTLTIQRTQQEDSAVYLCASSRDRDNFYEQYFGPGTRLTVT.

The gene calls are TRBV29-1 and TRBJ2-4, with D possibly being TRBD2 (5 bases). The tail of the sequence fits TRBJ2-7 better, so the J call may be wrong. This CDR3 has 14 amino acids. Germline CDR1 reads SQVTM; CDR2 reads ANQGSEA. The CDR3 bases are TGCAGCGTTGAAGGCGGGTGGAAGGGAAGCGAGCAGTACTTC. Its protein product is CSVEGGWKGSEQYF.

This clonotype occurred many times. The chain employs TRBV14 and TRBJ1-1; no clear D gene. V was shortened by 0 bases and J by 4 bases, with 9 bases between the two germline ends. CDR3 length: 14 amino acids. CDR1 and CDR2 from the germline V gene are SGHDN and FVKESK. The CDR3 reads CASSQDLRRTEAFF. In nucleotides, the CDR3 is TGTGCCAGCAGCCAAGATCTGAGACGCACTGAAGCTTTCTTT. The full variable domain, with the rest looked up from reference TRBV14 and TRBJ1-1, is EAGVTQFPSHSVIEKGQTVTLRCDPISGHDNLYWYRRVMGKEIKFLLHFVKESKQDESGMPNNRFLAERTGGTYSTLKVQPAELEDSGVYFCASSQDLRRTEAFFGQGTRLTVV.

The chain couples TRBV2 to TRBJ2-7; 8 nucleotides match TRBD1. Looked up from germline, CDR1 is SNHLY and CDR2 is FYNNEI. The CDR3 sequence is 13 residues long. The ends lost 8 bases at V and 6 bases at J; junction bases unmatched: 9. The CDR3 nucleotides are TGTGCCAGCCTCGACAGGGGTTATCTCGAGCAGTACTTC. It is translated as CASLDRGYLEQYF.

CDR3 region: CASSRGTGGLSYEQYF. The CDR3 DNA sequence: TGTGCCAGCAGCCGCGGGACAGGGGGCCTGAGTTACGAGCAGTACTTC. J is TRBJ2-7 and V is TRBV7-6; TRBD1 agrees at 12 bases. The V gene's germline CDR1 is SGHVS and CDR2 FNYEAQ. With V trimmed by 5 bases and J by 4 bases, 9 bases remained unmatched. This CDR3 is built from 16 residues. The full variable domain, completed using reference TRBV7-6 and TRBJ2-7, is GAGVSQSPRYKVTKRGQDVALRCDPISGHVSLYWYRQALGQGPEFLTYFNYEAQQDKSGLPNDRFSAERPEGSISTLTIQRTEQRDSAMYRCASSRGTGGLSYEQYFGPGTRLTVT.

The chain is built from TRBV12-3 or TRBV12-4 and TRBJ2-7; 9 bases are shared with TRBD2. Trimming cost V 2 bases and J 7 bases; bases outside gene matches: 6. The CDR3 length is 14 residues. CDR3 loop: CASSLSSGGWEQYF. DNA for the CDR3: TGTGCCAGCAGTTTAAGTAGCGGGGGCTGGGAGCAGTACTTC.

The V call is TRBV20-1, the J call TRBJ2-3; D gene unclear. The CDR3 is 15 amino acids. Trimming left V 0 bases short and J 4 bases short, with 14 bases between. Germline V CDR1 and CDR2: DFQATT, SNEGSKA (reference sequence). CDR3 amino acids: CSARDPRLVADTQYF. The CDR3 DNA reads as TGCAGTGCTAGAGATCCTAGGCTAGTCGCAGATACGCAGTATTTT.

This clonotype was seen repeatedly, ten times or more. V usage is TRBV2 and J usage is TRBJ1-1; weak D call: TRBD1 (5 bases). V was cut by 0 bases and J by 3 bases, with 11 bases left in between. Per germline, CDR1 SNHLY and CDR2 FYNNEI. The CDR3 contains 15 residues. The CDR3 DNA is TGTGCCAGCAGTGAAGCCACAGGAAGGGACACTGAAGCTTTCTTT. Residues: CASSEATGRDTEAFF.

This rearrangement joins TRBV10-3 to TRBJ2-2, with TRBD2 matching over 7 bases. The CDR3 is made up of 13 amino acids. Germline CDR1 reads ENHRY; CDR2 reads SYGVKD. After removal of 5 bases from V and 4 bases from J, the junction contained 1 base not matched to a gene. The chain's CDR3 is CAISSGGTGELFF. The DNA for the CDR3 is TGTGCCATCAGTTCGGGGGGCACCGGGGAGCTGTTTTTT.

This clonotype turned up a few times. The chain joins TRBV2 to TRBJ2-1, with a tentative D call TRBD2 (7 bases). V was shortened by 4 bases and J by 4 bases, with 11 bases between the two germline ends. The CDR3 has 14 residues. Germline V gene lookup returns CDR1 SNHLY and CDR2 FYNNEI. DNA for the CDR3: TGTGCCAGCAGTGTTCGGGGGGCTTACAATGAGCAGTTCTTC. It encodes CASSVRGAYNEQFF.

This rearrangement joins TRBV6-2 or TRBV6-3 to TRBJ1-5; perhaps TRBD1 as D (6 bases). CDR3 length: 15 residues. V lost 5 bases and J lost 0, with 11 bases in between. Germline-derived CDR1 and CDR2 are MNHEY and SVGEGT. The CDR3 here is CASSTRTVSNQPQHF. The CDR3, as DNA: TGTGCCAGCAGTACCAGGACAGTTAGCAATCAGCCCCAGCATTTT.

This clonotype was counted a few times. The chain is built from TRBV27 and TRBJ2-5, with a tentative D call TRBD2 (6 bases). Deletions cut 7 bases from V and 5 bases from J, with 11 bases between. Per germline, CDR1 MNHEY and CDR2 SMNVEV (reference sequence). This CDR3 has 12 amino acids. CDR3 loop: CASIGGMETQYF. The CDR3 nucleotides are TGTGCCAGCATTGGGGGGATGGAGACCCAGTACTTC.

This clonotype was observed a handful of times. The chain links TRBV7-9 to TRBJ2-5; a possible D gene is TRBD2 (6 bases). Trimming removed 5 bases from V and 4 bases from J, with 14 bases in between. Germline CDR1 and CDR2: SEHNR and FQNEAQ (reference sequence). The CDR3 covers 14 residues. The CDR3 nucleotides are TGTGCCAGCAGCACAGCGGGCAGGGCAGAGACCCAGTACTTC. Its protein product is CASSTAGRAETQYF.

The chain uses TRBV7-9 and TRBJ2-5; TRBD2 agrees at 11 bases. The CDR3 is 17 residues long. Germline V lookup: CDR1 SEHNR, CDR2 FQNEAQ (reference sequence). V dropped 4 bases and J dropped 5; count of bases not matched to a gene: 12. CDR3 bases: TGTGCCAGCAGCTCCACTAGCGGGAGATCCCCGGTGGAGACCCAGTACTTC. This gives the protein CASSSTSGRSPVETQYF.

This clonotype came up many times. The chain carries TRBV6-1 and TRBJ1-4; D is unclear. The CDR3 totals 16 residues. Germline values: CDR1 MNHNS, CDR2 SASEGT. With 1 base removed from V and 2 bases from J, the gap between germline ends came to 11 bases. The CDR3 DNA reads TGTGCCAGCAGTGAAGTCGGTCGTGGCACTAATGAAAAACTGTTTTTT. Translation: CASSEVGRGTNEKLFF.

On this clonotype: A much larger clone sits a single nucleotide away, making a read error possible. CDR3: CASSPGTARGVGRLFF. The CDR3 coding sequence is TGTGCCAGCAGTCCCGGGACGGCGAGGGGCGTTGGAAGACTGTTTTTT. The chain links TRBV12-3 or TRBV12-4 to TRBJ1-4; tentative D call: TRBD1 (5 bases). The CDR3 length is 16 residues. The V end lost 5 bases, the J end lost 13 bases, and 26 bases lay between the germline ends.

This clonotype was found many times. This sequence joins TRBV27 and TRBJ2-7, with 10 bases lining up with TRBD2. This CDR3 is built from 13 residues. Trimming took 5 bases from V and 4 from J; bases not matched to a gene: 2. The germline V gene encodes CDR1 MNHEY and CDR2 SMNVEV (reference sequence). This CDR3 is CASSLGLAYEQYF. In DNA, the CDR3 is TGTGCCAGCAGTCTGGGACTAGCGTACGAGCAGTACTTC.

V usage is TRBV20-1 and J usage is TRBJ2-3; a weak D match, TRBD2 (5 bases). The V end lost 0 bases, the J end lost 0 bases, and 10 bases lay between the germline ends. The CDR3 extends over 15 amino acids. Germline V gene sequence: CDR1 DFQATT, CDR2 SNEGSKA (reference sequence). The CDR3 reads CSARDHSGSTDTQYF. The CDR3 coding sequence is TGCAGTGCTAGAGATCACAGCGGAAGCACAGATACGCAGTATTTT.

This chain uses TRBV25-1 with TRBJ2-6; 8 nucleotides match TRBD1. The CDR3 length is 17 residues. Germline trimming cut 6 bases from V and 1 base from J; bases unmatched to any gene: 8. Germline CDR1 reads MGHDK; CDR2 reads SYGVNS. The CDR3 is CASSPGQDKSGANVLTF. CDR3 DNA sequence: TGTGCCAGCAGCCCGGGACAGGATAAATCTGGGGCCAACGTCCTGACTTTC.

This chain uses TRBV4-2 with TRBJ2-4; D gene uncertain. The J call may be mistaken, given a closer DNA end match to TRBJ2-7. CDR1 LGHNA and CDR2 YNFKEQ come from the germline V gene. The CDR3 runs 14 residues. CDR3 nucleotide sequence: TGTGCCAGCAGCCAAGATTTTCCGGGCTACGAGCAGTACTTC. Protein: CASSQDFPGYEQYF.